The clone carrying this T cell receptor (beta chain) came up a few times. This record comes from a study of PD-L1 blockade in urothelial cancer. Clones were sequenced by immunoSEQ multiplex PCR, and TCRdb holds only the in-frame ones, with some missing. The data hold roughly 49,000 clones, with approximately 86% observed a single time. Trimming removed 4 bases from V and 0 bases from J, with 4 bases in between. Germline values: CDR1 SGHAT, CDR2 FQNNGV. There are 13 residues in the CDR3. Time point: pretreatment peripheral blood. The chain couples TRBV11-2 to TRBJ1-3; D is ambiguous. This specimen consisted of PBMCs, obtained around atezolizumab (anti-PD-L1) treatment. The clonotype originates from a man between 60 and 75 years old with urothelial cancer. CDR3 protein: CASSYSSGNTIYF. Here the CDR3 DNA reads TGTGCCAGCAGCTACTCCTCTGGAAACACCATATATTTT.